These T cell receptor beta chains were read from a single sample in a study of blood T cell repertoires in COVID-19. TCRdb's table, derived via immunoSEQ multiplex PCR, lists solely in-frame clones and lacks some. The table shows fewer than 150,000 clones, with roughly 80% occurring only once. The sequencing input was peripheral blood. These receptors originate from a man in his sixties who had recovered from COVID-19. Both conserved end residues are part of each CDR3. Fields, in order: D gene, J gene, clone size, V gene, CDR3 protein, CDR3 DNA. A D gene is named only where the DNA matches it firmly. Expanded clones are given a class, and other clones once, few, many or no size at all.

NA TRBJ1-1 NA TRBV2 CASSEGGRTEAFF TGTGCCAGCAGTGAAGGGGGCAGGACTGAAGCTTTCTTT
TRBD2 TRBJ2-4 NA TRBV18 CASSPLRTSGRRDIQYF TGTGCCAGCTCACCACTCCGGACTAGCGGGAGGAGGGACATTCAGTACTTC
TRBD1 TRBJ2-1 few TRBV18 CASSPRDRGTYNYNEQFF TGTGCCAGCTCACCACGGGACAGGGGGACATATAACTACAATGAGCAGTTCTTC
NA TRBJ1-1 NA TRBV6-5 CASSYSGQGTEAFF TGTGCCAGCAGTTACTCTGGGCAGGGGACTGAAGCTTTCTTT
TRBD2 TRBJ2-7 few TRBV19 CASSIGTSGTKGEQYF TGTGCCAGTAGTATCGGGACTAGCGGGACCAAAGGCGAGCAGTACTTC
NA TRBJ2-7 NA TRBV7-2 CASSLGAPYEQYF TGTGCCAGCAGCTTGGGGGCACCCTACGAGCAGTACTTC
TRBD2 TRBJ2-5 NA TRBV15 CATSSVTSGQETQYF TGTGCCACCAGCAGCGTAACTAGCGGTCAAGAGACCCAGTACTTC
NA TRBJ1-1 NA TRBV6-6 CASITNPGEDTEAFF TGTGCCAGCATTACGAACCCCGGGGAGGACACTGAAGCTTTCTTT
TRBD2 TRBJ2-3 NA TRBV7-8 CASSVGGSLAGGWTDTQYF TGTGCCAGCAGCGTAGGGGGGTCTCTAGCGGGAGGGTGGACAGATACGCAGTATTTT
NA TRBJ2-5 NA TRBV28 CAAKGLSETQYF TGTGCCGCAAAGGGGTTATCAGAGACCCAGTACTTC
TRBD2 TRBJ2-1 NA TRBV5-1 CASSTGLANNEQFF TGCGCCAGCAGCACGGGACTAGCGAACAATGAGCAGTTCTTC
NA TRBJ2-5 NA TRBV5-1 CASSLAPGKQETQYF TGCGCCAGCAGCTTGGCCCCGGGGAAGCAAGAGACCCAGTACTTC
NA TRBJ1-2 NA TRBV27 CASSPTDGLYGYTF TGTGCCAGCAGCCCTACGGACGGACTGTATGGCTACACCTTC
NA TRBJ2-3 few TRBV14 CASSQDPGLFVDTQYF TGTGCCAGCAGCCAAGATCCGGGACTCTTCGTGGATACGCAGTATTTT
NA TRBJ2-1 NA TRBV5-4 CASSLEGASSYNEQFF TGTGCCAGCAGCTTGGAAGGGGCCTCCTCCTACAATGAGCAGTTCTTC
NA TRBJ2-5 NA TRBV5-1 CASSVSGPRETQYF TGCGCCAGCAGCGTATCAGGCCCAAGAGAGACCCAGTACTTC
NA TRBJ1-5 NA TRBV4-1 CASSQDWRHSGANSNQPQHF TGCGCCAGCAGCCAAGATTGGAGACACTCAGGGGCTAATAGCAATCAGCCCCAGCATTTT
TRBD1 TRBJ1-2 once TRBV27 CASSPRTGNSGYTF TGTGCCAGCAGTCCCAGGACAGGGAATAGTGGCTACACCTTC
NA TRBJ2-3 once TRBV19 CASSMRASTSTDTQYF TGTGCCAGTAGTATGAGGGCAAGCACCAGCACAGATACGCAGTATTTT
NA TRBJ1-4 NA TRBV28 CASSRTATNEKLFF TGTGCCAGCAGCCGGACAGCAACTAATGAAAAACTGTTTTTT
NA TRBJ2-7 NA TRBV7-2 CASSWVGAVLREQYF TGTGCCAGCAGCTGGGTAGGGGCCGTACTACGAGAGCAGTACTTC
TRBD1 TRBJ1-6 NA TRBV25-1 CASSKQGNSPLHF TGTGCCAGCAGCAAACAGGGGAATTCACCCCTCCACTTT
NA TRBJ1-2 NA TRBV28 CASSSLRGNYGYTF TGTGCCAGCAGCTCCCTTCGGGGAAACTATGGCTACACCTTC